In its sample, the clone carrying this TCR beta chain was seen a few times. This table comes from immunoSEQ multiplex PCR, and its TCRdb copy is limited to in-frame clones, with some not included. The sample has around 170,000 clones; 85% to 90% are singletons. V was trimmed by 2 bases and J by 0 bases, leaving 14 bases between them. Germline V lookup: CDR1 MGHRA, CDR2 YSYEKL. The CDR3 is 17 residues long. The data were obtained in a study of blood T cell repertoires in COVID-19. The chain links TRBV4-1 to TRBJ1-5; D possibly corresponds to TRBD1 (6 bases). The source of this sequence is an older woman with acute or convalescent COVID-19. Specimen: peripheral blood. The CDR3, as DNA: TGCGCCAGCAGCCAACTTGGGGGGGCTATTAGCAATCAGCCCCAGCATTTT. It codes for CASSQLGGAISNQPQHF.